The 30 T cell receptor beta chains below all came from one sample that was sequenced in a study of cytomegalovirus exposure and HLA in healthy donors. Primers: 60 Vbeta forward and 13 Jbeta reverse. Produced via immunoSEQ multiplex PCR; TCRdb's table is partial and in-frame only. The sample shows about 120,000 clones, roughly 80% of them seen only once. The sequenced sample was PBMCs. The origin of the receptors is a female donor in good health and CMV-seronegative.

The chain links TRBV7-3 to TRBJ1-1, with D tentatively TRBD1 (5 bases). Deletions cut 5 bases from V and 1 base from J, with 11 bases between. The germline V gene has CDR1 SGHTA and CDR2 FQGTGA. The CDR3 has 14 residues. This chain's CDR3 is CASSIGTENTEAFF. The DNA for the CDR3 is TGTGCCAGCAGCATCGGGACTGAGAACACTGAAGCTTTCTTT.

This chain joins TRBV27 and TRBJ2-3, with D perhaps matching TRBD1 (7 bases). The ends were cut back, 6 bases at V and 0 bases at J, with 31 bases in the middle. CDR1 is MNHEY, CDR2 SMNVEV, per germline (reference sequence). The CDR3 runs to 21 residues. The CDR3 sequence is CASSQNSGGQFVDASTDTQYF. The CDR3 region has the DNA TGTGCCAGCAGCCAAAACTCAGGGGGGCAATTTGTGGACGCTAGCACAGATACGCAGTATTTT.

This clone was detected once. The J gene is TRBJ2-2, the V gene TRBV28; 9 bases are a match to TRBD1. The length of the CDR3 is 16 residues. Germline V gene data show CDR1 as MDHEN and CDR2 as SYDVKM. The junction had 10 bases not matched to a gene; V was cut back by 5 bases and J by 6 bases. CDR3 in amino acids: CASSIAGTGSPGELFF. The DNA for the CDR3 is TGTGCCAGCAGTATCGCCGGGACAGGGAGCCCCGGGGAGCTGTTTTTT.

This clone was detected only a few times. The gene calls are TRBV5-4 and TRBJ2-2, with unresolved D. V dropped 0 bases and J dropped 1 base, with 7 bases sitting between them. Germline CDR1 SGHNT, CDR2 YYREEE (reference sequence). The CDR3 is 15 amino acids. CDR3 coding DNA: TGTGCCAGCAGCTTGGTACGAGGGAACACCGGGGAGCTGTTTTTT. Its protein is CASSLVRGNTGELFF.

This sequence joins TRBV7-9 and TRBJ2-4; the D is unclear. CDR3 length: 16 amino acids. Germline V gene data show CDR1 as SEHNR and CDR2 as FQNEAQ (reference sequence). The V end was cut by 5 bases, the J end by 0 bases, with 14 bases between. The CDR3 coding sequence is TGTGCCAGCAGCGCTGGCAGACAAATAGCCAAAAACATTCAGTACTTC. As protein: CASSAGRQIAKNIQYF.

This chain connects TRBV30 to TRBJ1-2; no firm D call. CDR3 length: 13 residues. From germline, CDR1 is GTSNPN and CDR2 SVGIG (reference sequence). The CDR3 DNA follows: TGTGCGCGGAGGGCCCAGTCGAACTATGGCTACACCTTC. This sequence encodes CARRAQSNYGYTF.

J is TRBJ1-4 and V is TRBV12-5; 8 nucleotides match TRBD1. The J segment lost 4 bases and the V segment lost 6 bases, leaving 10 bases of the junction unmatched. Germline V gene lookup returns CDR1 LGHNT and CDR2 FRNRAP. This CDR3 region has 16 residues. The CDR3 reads CASGGDRGAFNEKLFF. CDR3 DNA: TGTGCTAGTGGCGGCGACAGGGGCGCCTTTAATGAAAAACTGTTTTTT.

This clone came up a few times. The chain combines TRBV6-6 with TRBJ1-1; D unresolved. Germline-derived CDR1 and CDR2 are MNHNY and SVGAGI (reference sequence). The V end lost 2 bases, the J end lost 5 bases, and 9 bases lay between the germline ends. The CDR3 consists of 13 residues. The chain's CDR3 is CASSYVPRTEAFF. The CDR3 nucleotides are TGTGCCAGCAGTTACGTTCCGCGGACTGAAGCTTTCTTT.

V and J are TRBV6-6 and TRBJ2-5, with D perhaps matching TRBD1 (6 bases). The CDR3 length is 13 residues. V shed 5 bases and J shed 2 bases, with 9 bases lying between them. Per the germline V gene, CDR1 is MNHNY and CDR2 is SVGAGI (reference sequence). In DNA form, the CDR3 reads TGTGCCAGCAGTCGGACAGAACAAGAGACCCAGTACTTC. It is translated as CASSRTEQETQYF.

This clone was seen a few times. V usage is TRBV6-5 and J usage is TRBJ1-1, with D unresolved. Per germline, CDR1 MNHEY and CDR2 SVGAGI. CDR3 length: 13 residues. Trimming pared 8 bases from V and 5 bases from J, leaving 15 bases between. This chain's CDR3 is CASASGVETEAFF. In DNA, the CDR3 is TGTGCCAGCGCTAGCGGGGTCGAAACTGAAGCTTTCTTT.

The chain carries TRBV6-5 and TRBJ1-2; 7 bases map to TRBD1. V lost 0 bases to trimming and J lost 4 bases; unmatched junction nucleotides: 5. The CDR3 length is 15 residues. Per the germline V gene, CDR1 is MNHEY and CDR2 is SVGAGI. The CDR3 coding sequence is TGTGCCAGCAGTTACTCTAACAGGGGACCCTATGGCTACACCTTC. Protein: CASSYSNRGPYGYTF.

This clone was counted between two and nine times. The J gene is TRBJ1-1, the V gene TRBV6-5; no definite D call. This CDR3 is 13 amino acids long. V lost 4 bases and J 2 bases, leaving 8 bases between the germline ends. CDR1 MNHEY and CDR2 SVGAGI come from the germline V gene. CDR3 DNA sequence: TGTGCCAGCAGTTCTTGGCAAAACACTGAAGCTTTCTTT. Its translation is CASSSWQNTEAFF.

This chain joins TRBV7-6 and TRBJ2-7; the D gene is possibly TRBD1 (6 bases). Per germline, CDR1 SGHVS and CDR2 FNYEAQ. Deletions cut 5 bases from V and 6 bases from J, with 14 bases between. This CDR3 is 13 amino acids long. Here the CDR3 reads CASSETLGGEQYF. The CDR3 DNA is TGTGCCAGCAGCGAGACGCTAGGGGGCGAGCAGTACTTC.

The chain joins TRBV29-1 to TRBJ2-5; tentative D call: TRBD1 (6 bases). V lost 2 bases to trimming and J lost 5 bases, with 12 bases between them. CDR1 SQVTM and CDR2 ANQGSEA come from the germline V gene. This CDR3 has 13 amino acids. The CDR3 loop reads CSVENGRGETQYF. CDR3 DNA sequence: TGCAGCGTTGAAAATGGCAGGGGCGAGACCCAGTACTTC. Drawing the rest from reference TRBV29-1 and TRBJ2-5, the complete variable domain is SAVISQKPSRDICQRGTSLTIQCQVDSQVTMMFWYRQQPGQSLTLIATANQGSEATYESGFVIDKFPISRPNLTFSTLTVSNMSPEDSSIYLCSVENGRGETQYFGPGTRLLVL.

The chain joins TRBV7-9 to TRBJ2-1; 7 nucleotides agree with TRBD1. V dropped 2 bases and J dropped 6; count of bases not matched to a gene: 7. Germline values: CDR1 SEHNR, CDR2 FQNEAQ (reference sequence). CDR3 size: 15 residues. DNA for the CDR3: TGTGCCAGCAGCTTACCCGGGACAGTCTTCAATGAGCAGTTCTTC. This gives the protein CASSLPGTVFNEQFF.

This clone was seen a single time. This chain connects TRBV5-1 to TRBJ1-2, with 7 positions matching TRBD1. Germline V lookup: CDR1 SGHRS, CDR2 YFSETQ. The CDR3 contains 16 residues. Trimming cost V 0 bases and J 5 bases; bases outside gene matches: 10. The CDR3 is CASSLGSLGTAYGYTF. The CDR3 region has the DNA TGCGCCAGCAGCTTGGGCTCGCTCGGGACAGCTTATGGCTACACCTTC.

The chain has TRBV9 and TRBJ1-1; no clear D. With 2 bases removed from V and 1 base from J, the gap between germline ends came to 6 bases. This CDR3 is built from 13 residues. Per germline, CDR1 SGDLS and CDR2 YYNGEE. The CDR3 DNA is TGTGCCAGCAGCGTCGCGGGGAACACTGAAGCTTTCTTT. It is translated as CASSVAGNTEAFF.

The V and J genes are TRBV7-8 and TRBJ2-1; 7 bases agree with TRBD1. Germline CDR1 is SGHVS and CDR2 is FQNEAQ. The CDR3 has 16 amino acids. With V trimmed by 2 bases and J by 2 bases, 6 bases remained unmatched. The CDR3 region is CASSLSSTGAYNEQFF. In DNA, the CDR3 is TGTGCCAGCAGCTTAAGCTCTACAGGGGCCTACAATGAGCAGTTCTTC.

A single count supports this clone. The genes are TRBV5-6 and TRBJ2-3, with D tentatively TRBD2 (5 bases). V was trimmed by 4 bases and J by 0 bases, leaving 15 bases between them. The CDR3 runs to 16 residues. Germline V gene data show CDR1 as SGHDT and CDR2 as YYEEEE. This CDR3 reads CASSIRGRSSTDTQYF. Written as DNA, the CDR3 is TGTGCCAGCAGCATAAGAGGGCGTTCTAGCACAGATACGCAGTATTTT.

CDR3 amino acids: CASSTSTAQETQYF. The CDR3 DNA reads TGTGCCAGTAGTACCTCGACAGCTCAAGAGACCCAGTACTTC. This sequence joins TRBV19 and TRBJ2-5, with D tentatively TRBD1 (5 bases). Germline loops: CDR1 LNHDA, CDR2 SQIVND (reference sequence). The CDR3 is 14 amino acids. Deletions cut 4 bases from V and 2 bases from J, with 11 bases between.

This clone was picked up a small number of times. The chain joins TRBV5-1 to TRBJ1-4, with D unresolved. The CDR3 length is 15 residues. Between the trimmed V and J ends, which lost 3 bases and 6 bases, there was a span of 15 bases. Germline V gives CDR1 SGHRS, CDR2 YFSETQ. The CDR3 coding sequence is TGCGCCAGCAGCTCGAGCCCCGGGGATTATGAAAAACTGTTTTTT. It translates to CASSSSPGDYEKLFF.

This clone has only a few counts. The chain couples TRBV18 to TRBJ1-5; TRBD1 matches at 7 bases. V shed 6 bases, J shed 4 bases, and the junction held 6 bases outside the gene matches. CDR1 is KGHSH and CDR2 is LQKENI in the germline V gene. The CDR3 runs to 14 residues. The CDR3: CASSWTGGNQPQHF. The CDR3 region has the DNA TGTGCCAGCTCGTGGACAGGAGGAAATCAGCCCCAGCATTTT.

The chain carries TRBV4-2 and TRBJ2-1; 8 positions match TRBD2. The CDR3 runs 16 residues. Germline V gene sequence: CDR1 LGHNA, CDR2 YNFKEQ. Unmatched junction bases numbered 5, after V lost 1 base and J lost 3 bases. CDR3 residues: CASSQGGSGDYNEQFF. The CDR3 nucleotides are TGTGCCAGCAGCCAAGGGGGTAGCGGGGACTACAATGAGCAGTTCTTC.

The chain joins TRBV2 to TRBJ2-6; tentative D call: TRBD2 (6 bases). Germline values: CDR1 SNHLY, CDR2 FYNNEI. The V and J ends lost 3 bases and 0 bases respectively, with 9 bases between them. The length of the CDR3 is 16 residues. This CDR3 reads CASSDGGSSGANVLTF. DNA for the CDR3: TGTGCCAGCAGTGATGGGGGGAGCTCTGGGGCCAACGTCCTGACTTTC.

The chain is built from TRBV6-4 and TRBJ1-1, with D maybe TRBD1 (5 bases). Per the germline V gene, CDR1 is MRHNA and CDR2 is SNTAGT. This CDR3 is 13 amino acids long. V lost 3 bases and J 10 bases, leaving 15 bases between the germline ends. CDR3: CASSESPGYLAFF. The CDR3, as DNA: TGTGCCAGCAGTGAATCACCAGGGTATTTAGCTTTCTTT.

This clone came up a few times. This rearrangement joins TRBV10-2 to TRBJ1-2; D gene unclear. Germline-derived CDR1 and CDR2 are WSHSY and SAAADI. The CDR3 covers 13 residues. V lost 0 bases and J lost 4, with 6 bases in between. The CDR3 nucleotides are TGCGCCAGCAGTGAGTCCGCCAGCTATGGCTACACCTTC. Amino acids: CASSESASYGYTF.

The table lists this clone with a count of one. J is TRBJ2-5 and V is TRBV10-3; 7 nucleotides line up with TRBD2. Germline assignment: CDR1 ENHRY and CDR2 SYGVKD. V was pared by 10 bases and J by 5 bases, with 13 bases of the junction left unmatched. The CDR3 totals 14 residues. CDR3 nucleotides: TGTGCCAGCCGGGGTAGGAGCGGGGACGAGACCCAGTACTTC. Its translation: CASRGRSGDETQYF.

The CDR3 DNA follows: TGTGCCAGCAGCTTATTTTTGGCGGGGGGGAGTTGGTATACGCAGTATTTT. Its protein product is CASSLFLAGGSWYTQYF. This rearrangement joins TRBV7-2 to TRBJ2-3; 9 positions agree with TRBD2. With V trimmed by 2 bases and J by 7 bases, 13 bases remained unmatched. Germline-derived CDR1 and CDR2 are SGHTA and FQGNSA. The CDR3 has 17 residues.

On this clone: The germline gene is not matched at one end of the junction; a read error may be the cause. This chain's CDR3 is CSSSLALGRENTGELFF. The CDR3 nucleotides are TGTTCCAGCAGCTTAGCGTTAGGGCGGGAGAACACCGGGGAGCTGTTTTTT. The V gene is TRBV7-9, the J gene TRBJ2-2; TRBD2 is a possible D gene (6 bases). The CDR3 runs to 17 residues. Germline V lookup: CDR1 SEHNR, CDR2 FQNEAQ (reference sequence).

CDR3 sequence: CASSLSSRANTF. The CDR3, as DNA: TGTGCCAGCAGCTTGTCGTCGAGGGCTAACACCTTC. The gene calls are TRBV5-8 and TRBJ1-2; D gene ambiguous. The V gene's germline CDR1 is SGHTS and CDR2 YDEGEE. The CDR3 runs to 12 residues. V was cut by 1 base and J by 12 bases, with 13 bases left in between. Full variable domain (missing parts from reference TRBV5-8 and TRBJ1-2): EAGVTQSPTHLIKTRGQQATLRCSPISGHTSVYWYQQALGLGLQFLLWYDEGEERNRGNFPPRFSGRQFPNYSSELNVNALELEDSALYLCASSLSSRANTFGSGTRLTVV.